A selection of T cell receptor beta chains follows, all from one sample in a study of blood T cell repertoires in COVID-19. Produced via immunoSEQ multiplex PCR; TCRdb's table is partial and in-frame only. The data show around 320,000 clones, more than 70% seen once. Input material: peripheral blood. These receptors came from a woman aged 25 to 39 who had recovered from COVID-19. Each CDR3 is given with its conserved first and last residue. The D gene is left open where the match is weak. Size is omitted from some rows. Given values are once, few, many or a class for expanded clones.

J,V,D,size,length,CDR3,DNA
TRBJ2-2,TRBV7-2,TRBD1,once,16,CASSFFEGASTGELFF,TGTGCCAGCAGCTTCTTCGAGGGGGCAAGCACCGGGGAGCTGTTTTTT
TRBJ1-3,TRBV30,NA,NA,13,CAWSVQSGNTIYF,TGTGCCTGGAGTGTACAATCTGGAAACACCATATATTTT
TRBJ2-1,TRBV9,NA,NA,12,CASSQTYNEQFF,TGTGCCAGCAGCCAAACTTACAATGAGCAGTTCTTC
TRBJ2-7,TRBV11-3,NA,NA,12,CASSSTGIEQYF,TGTGCCAGCAGCTCCACAGGGATCGAGCAGTACTTC
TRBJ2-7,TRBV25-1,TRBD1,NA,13,CASSSGQGYEQYF,TGTGCCAGCAGTTCTGGACAGGGCTACGAGCAGTACTTC
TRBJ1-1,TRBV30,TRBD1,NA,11,CAKDRGTEAFF,TGTGCCAAGGACAGGGGCACTGAAGCTTTCTTT
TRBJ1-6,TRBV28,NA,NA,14,CASRKGEVRSPLHF,TGTGCCAGCAGAAAAGGGGAGGTCAGATCACCCCTCCACTTT
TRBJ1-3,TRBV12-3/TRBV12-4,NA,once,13,CASSLVPRNTIYF,TGTGCCAGCAGTTTAGTTCCCAGAAACACCATATATTTT
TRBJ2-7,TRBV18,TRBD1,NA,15,CASSPVLGQRYEQYF,TGTGCCAGCTCACCCGTTTTGGGACAGCGCTACGAGCAGTACTTC
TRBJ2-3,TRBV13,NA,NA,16,CASSLKSAGQADTQYF,TGTGCCAGCAGCTTGAAATCGGCAGGGCAGGCAGATACGCAGTATTTT
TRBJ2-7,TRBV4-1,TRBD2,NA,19,CASSQDQLLAGGTHYEQYF,TGCGCCAGCAGCCAAGATCAACTGCTAGCGGGGGGCACCCACTACGAGCAGTACTTC
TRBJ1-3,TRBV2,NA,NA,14,CASSEGGLGNTIYF,TGTGCCAGCAGTGAGGGGGGTCTCGGAAACACCATATATTTT
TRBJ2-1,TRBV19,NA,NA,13,CASRGASYNEQFF,TGTGCCAGCCGGGGGGCCTCCTACAATGAGCAGTTCTTC
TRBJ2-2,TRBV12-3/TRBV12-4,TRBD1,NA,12,CASSRDSGELFF,TGTGCCAGCAGTAGGGACAGCGGGGAGCTGTTTTTT